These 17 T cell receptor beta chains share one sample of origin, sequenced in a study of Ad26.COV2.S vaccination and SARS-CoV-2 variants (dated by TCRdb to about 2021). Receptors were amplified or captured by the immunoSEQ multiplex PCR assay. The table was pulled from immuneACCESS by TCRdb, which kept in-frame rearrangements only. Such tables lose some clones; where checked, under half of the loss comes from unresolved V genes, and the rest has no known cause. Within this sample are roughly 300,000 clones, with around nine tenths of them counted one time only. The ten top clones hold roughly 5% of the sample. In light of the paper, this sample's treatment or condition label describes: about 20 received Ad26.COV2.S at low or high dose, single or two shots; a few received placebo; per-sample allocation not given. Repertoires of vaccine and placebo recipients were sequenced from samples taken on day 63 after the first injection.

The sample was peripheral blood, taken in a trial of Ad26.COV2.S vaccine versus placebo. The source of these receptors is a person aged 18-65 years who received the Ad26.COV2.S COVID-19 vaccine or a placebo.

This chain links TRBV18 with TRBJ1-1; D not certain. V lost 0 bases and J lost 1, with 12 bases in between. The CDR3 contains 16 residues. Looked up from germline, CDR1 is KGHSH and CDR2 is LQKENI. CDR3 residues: CASSPPTADPNTEAFF. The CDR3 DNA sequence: TGTGCCAGCTCACCACCGACGGCGGACCCGAACACTGAAGCTTTCTTT.

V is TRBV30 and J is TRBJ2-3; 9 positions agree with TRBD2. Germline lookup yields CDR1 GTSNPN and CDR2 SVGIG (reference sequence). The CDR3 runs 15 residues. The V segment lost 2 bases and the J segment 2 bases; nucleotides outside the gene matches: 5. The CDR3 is CAWSRVAGATDTQYF. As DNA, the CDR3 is TGTGCCTGGAGTAGGGTAGCGGGAGCCACAGATACGCAGTATTTT.

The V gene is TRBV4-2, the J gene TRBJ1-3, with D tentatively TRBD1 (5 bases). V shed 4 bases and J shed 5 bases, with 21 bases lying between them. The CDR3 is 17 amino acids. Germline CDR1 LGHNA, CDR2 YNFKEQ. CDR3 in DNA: TGTGCCAGCAGCCGCCCCTCCCGGGACGGATTACGAAACACCATATATTTT. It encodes CASSRPSRDGLRNTIYF.

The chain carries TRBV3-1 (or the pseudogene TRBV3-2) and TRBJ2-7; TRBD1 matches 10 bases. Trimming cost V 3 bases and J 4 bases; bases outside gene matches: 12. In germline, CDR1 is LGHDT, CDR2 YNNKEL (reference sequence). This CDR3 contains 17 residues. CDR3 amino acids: CASSQRGQGLLRYEQYF. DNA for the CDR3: TGTGCCAGCAGCCAGAGGGGACAGGGGCTTCTTAGGTACGAGCAGTACTTC.

The CDR3 DNA reads TGTGCCTGGAGTTTGGACAACCAAGAGACCCAGTACTTC. Encoded protein: CAWSLDNQETQYF. The rearrangement joins TRBV30 to TRBJ2-5, with D maybe TRBD1 (5 bases). This CDR3 has 13 amino acids. CDR1 GTSNPN and CDR2 SVGIG come from the germline V gene (reference sequence). The V end lost 2 bases, the J end lost 0 bases, and 7 bases lay between the germline ends.

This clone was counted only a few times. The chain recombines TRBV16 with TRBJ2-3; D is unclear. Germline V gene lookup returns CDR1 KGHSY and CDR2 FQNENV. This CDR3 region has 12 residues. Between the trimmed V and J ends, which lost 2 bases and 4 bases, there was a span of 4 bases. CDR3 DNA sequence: TGTGCCAGCAGCCAAAGGGCAGATACGCAGTATTTT. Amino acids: CASSQRADTQYF. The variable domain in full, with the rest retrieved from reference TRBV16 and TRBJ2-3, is GEEVAQTPKHLVRGEGQKAKLYCAPIKGHSYVFWYQQVLKNEFKFLISFQNENVFDETGMPKERFSAKCLPNSPCSLEIQATKLEDSAVYFCASSQRADTQYFGPGTRLTVL.

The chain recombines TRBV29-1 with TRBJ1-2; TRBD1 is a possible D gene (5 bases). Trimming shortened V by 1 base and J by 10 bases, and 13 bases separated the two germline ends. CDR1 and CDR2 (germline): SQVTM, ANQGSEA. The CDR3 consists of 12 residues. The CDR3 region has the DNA TGCAGCGTTGAAGTACAGGTTCGGTCCTACACCTTC. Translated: CSVEVQVRSYTF.

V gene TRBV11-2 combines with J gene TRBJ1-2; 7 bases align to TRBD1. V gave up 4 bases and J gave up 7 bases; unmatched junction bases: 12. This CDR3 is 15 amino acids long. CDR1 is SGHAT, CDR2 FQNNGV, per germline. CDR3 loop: CASSSPRQGRGGYTF. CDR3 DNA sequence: TGTGCCAGCAGCTCACCTCGACAGGGACGGGGTGGCTACACCTTC.

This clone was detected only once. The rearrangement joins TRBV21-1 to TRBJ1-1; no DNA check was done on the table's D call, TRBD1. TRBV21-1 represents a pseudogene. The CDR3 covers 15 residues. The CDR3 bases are TGTGCCAGCAGCAAAGACAGGGGGCTAGACACTGAAGCTTTCTTT. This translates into CASSKDRGLDTEAFF.

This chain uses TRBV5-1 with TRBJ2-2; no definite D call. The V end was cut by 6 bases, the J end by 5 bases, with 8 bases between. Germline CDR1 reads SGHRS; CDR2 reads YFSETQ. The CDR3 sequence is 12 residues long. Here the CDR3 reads CASTDGTGELFF. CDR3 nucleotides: TGCGCCAGCACAGACGGGACCGGGGAGCTGTTTTTT.

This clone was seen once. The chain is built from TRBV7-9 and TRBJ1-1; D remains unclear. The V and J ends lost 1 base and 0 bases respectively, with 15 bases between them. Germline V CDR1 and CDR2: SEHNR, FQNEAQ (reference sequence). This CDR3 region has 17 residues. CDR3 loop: CASSLDGGERLNTEAFF. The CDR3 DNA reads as TGTGCCAGCAGCTTAGACGGCGGGGAACGGCTGAACACTGAAGCTTTCTTT.

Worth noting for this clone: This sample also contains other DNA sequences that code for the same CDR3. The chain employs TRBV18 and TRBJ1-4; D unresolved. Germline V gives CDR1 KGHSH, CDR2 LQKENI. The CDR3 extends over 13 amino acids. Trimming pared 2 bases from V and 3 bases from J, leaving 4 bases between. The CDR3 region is CASSPGANEKLFF. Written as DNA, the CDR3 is TGTGCCAGCTCACCAGGGGCTAATGAAAAACTGTTTTTT.

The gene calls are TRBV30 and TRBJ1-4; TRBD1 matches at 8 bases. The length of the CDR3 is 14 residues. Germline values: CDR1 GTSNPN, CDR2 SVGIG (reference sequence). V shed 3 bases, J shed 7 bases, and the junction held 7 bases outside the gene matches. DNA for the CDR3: TGTGCCTGGAGCAACAGGGGGAGGAGTGAAAAACTGTTTTTT. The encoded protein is CAWSNRGRSEKLFF.

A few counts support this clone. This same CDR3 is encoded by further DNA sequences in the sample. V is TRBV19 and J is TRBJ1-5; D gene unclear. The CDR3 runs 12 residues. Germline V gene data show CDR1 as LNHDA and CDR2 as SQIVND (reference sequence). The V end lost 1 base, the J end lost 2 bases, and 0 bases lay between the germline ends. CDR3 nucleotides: TGTGCCAGTAGTATAGGCAATCAGCCCCAGCATTTT. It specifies CASSIGNQPQHF.

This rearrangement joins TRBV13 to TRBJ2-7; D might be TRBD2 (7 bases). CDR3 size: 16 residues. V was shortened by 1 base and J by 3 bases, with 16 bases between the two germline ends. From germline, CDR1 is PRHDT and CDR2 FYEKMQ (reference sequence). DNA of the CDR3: TGTGCCAGCAGCTTAGTCGCGGGGGCACGTAGCTACGAGCAGTACTTC. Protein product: CASSLVAGARSYEQYF. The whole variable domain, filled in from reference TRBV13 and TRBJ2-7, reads AAGVIQSPRHLIKEKRETATLKCYPIPRHDTVYWYQQGPGQDPQFLISFYEKMQSDKGSIPDRFSAQQFSDYHSELNMSSLELGDSALYFCASSLVAGARSYEQYFGPGTRLTVT.

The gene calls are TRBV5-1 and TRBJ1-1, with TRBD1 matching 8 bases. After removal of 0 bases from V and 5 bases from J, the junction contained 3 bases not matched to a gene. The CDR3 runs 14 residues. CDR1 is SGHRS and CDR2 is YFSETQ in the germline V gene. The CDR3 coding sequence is TGCGCCAGCAGCTTGGGGACAGGGTGGACTGAAGCTTTCTTT. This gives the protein CASSLGTGWTEAFF.

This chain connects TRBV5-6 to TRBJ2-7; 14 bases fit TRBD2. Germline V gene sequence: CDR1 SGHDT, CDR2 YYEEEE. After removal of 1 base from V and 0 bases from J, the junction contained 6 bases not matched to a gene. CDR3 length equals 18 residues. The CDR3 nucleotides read TGTGCCAGCAGCTTGCGTGGACTAGCGGGGGGAAGCTCCTACGAGCAGTACTTC. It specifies CASSLRGLAGGSSYEQYF.